This note documents a single TCR beta chain sequence. Its antigen is still unknown. This sample is drawn from a study of CD8+CD57+ T cells in acquired aplastic anemia. Across the whole study: Sorted CD4+ and CD8+ cell DNA averaged about 3 ug.

The study profiled TCR beta VDJ and CDR3 using genomic DNA as template. TCRdb called the reads again in MiXCR, with one record for every CDR3 protein. The sample consists of hundreds of thousands of distinct CDR3 sequences, 55% to 75% of them appearing once. Study-level points and caveats: Patients were compared with controls for CD8+ Simpson's diversity, and no significant difference emerged.

Germline CDR1 is SGDLS and CDR2 is YYNGEE. This CDR3 has 14 amino acids. The V gene lost 3 bases and the J gene lost 2 bases, with 9 bases spanning the gap. The TCR was taken from a human donor in good health, serving as a control. The chain is built from TRBV9 and TRBJ1-3, with D possibly being TRBD1 (5 bases). Material: sorted CD4+, CD8+, or CD8+CD57+ T cells (not recorded which) from PBMCs. DNA for the CDR3: TGTGCCAGCAGCGACAGGAATCCTGGAAACACCATATATTTT. Protein: CASSDRNPGNTIYF.